The entry below gives a single T cell receptor beta chain sequence along with its context. The antigen is undetermined. Clones were read by immunoSEQ multiplex PCR, and TCRdb kept only the in-frame ones, dropping some. The sample has tens of thousands of clones, around 88% seen once. Preterm samples came from extremely preterm deliveries at about 21-27 weeks. Each sample had roughly 19,000–100,000 sorted naive CD8+ T cells. These data are taken from a study of naive CD8 T cells in extremely preterm neonates. The study's findings and limits: Relative to older groups, preterm infants had shorter, less trimmed CDR3s with fewer N additions.

The sequence was collected from a boy who was born preterm. Sequencing was done on a sample of naive CD8+ T cells from cord blood.

This CDR3 reads CASSLPDTDTQYF. CDR3 sequence (DNA): TGTGCCAGCAGCTTACCGGACACAGATACGCAGTATTTT. The chain links TRBV11-2 to TRBJ2-3; D ambiguous. V was clipped by 2 bases and J by 2 bases, with 5 bases between them. CDR1 SGHAT and CDR2 FQNNGV come from the germline V gene. The CDR3 extends over 13 amino acids.